The T cell receptor beta chain described here comes from a study of T cell responses to AZD1222 COVID-19 vaccine. Study-wide context: Pooling of second doses given at about 4 or about 12 weeks was done. Study outcomes and limitations: Possibly, clonal diversity was underestimated; donors were largely white British and included more females. Spike-specific TCR breadth and depth both grew after two AZD1222 doses.

The repertoire was sequenced with immunoSEQ multiplex PCR; TCRdb's copy has only in-frame clones and lacks some. Among 75,000 to 100,000 clones listed, roughly 90% were seen once. As to this clone: What it binds is unknown.

The TCR comes from an adult in good health. The starting material was peripheral blood, obtained on day 0 of AZD1222 vaccination.

In DNA form, the CDR3 reads TGTGCCACCAGTGATCGTATGGGGGATAGCAATCAGCCCCAGCATTTT. It specifies CATSDRMGDSNQPQHF. The chain couples TRBV24-1 to TRBJ1-5, with a weak D call TRBD1 (5 bases). The CDR3 loop spans 16 amino acids. V was pared by 3 bases and J by 0 bases, with 11 bases between. Germline CDR1 reads KGHDR; CDR2 reads SFDVKD.